This is a list of T cell receptor beta chains from one sample in a study of human T cells and chemical hapten exposure. One entry per CDR3 protein results from TCRdb running MiXCR on the RACE reads. Among around 300,000 distinct CDR3 sequences, around 5% were seen once, and the ten largest hold under 9.5%. The sample was whole blood, taken in connection with sensitization to the hapten diphenylcyclopropenone (DPC). The receptors derive from a woman younger than 30 with alopecia areata. Some clones in this sample may be carry-over from other donors' samples. CDR3s include the opening cysteine and the closing phenylalanine or tryptophan. Each record gives: D gene, V gene, clone size, J gene, CDR3 DNA, CDR3 protein. A D gene is named only where the DNA matches it firmly. Only some rows state a clone size, as once, few, many or a class for expanded clones.

d_call: TRBD2
v_call: TRBV11-2
clone_size: NA
j_call: TRBJ2-5
cdr3_nt: TGTGCCAGCAGCCCGGGACTAGGTTTGGGAGAGACCCAGTACTTC
cdr3_aa: CASSPGLGLGETQYF

d_call: TRBD1
v_call: TRBV12-3/TRBV12-4
clone_size: few
j_call: TRBJ1-2
cdr3_nt: TGTGCCAGCAGTACGCCGGGACAGGTCTATGGCTACACCTTC
cdr3_aa: CASSTPGQVYGYTF

d_call: TRBD2
v_call: TRBV12-3/TRBV12-4
clone_size: many
j_call: TRBJ2-3
cdr3_nt: TGTGCCAGCAGTCAAGCGGGGGGTAGCACAGATACGCAGTATTTT
cdr3_aa: CASSQAGGSTDTQYF

d_call: NA
v_call: TRBV27
clone_size: few
j_call: TRBJ2-7
cdr3_nt: TGTGCCAGCAGCCAAACAGGGCAGTACGAGCAGTACTTC
cdr3_aa: CASSQTGQYEQYF

d_call: NA
v_call: TRBV6-5
clone_size: few
j_call: TRBJ2-7
cdr3_nt: TGTGCCAGCAGTTACGGGACGGAAGTTTACGAGCAGTACTTC
cdr3_aa: CASSYGTEVYEQYF

d_call: NA
v_call: TRBV12-3/TRBV12-4
clone_size: many
j_call: TRBJ2-4
cdr3_nt: TGTGCCAGCAGTTTAGCAAAAAAACGGACAGAGAAACTAGCCAAAAACATTCAGTACTTC
cdr3_aa: CASSLAKKRTEKLAKNIQYF

d_call: NA
v_call: TRBV5-6
clone_size: many
j_call: TRBJ2-7
cdr3_nt: TGTGCCAGCAGCTTGGATTGGAGGGAGTCGGTCAACGAGCAGTACTTC
cdr3_aa: CASSLDWRESVNEQYF

d_call: TRBD1
v_call: TRBV7-2
clone_size: many
j_call: TRBJ1-6
cdr3_nt: TGTGCCAGCAGTTTACAGGGGGTGTTTTCACCCCTCCACTTT
cdr3_aa: CASSLQGVFSPLHF

d_call: NA
v_call: TRBV6-5
clone_size: few
j_call: TRBJ1-4
cdr3_nt: TGTGCCAGCAGCCCTCCGGACAGAAGGTTTGAAAAACTGTTTTTT
cdr3_aa: CASSPPDRRFEKLFF

d_call: NA
v_call: TRBV6-5
clone_size: many
j_call: TRBJ2-3
cdr3_nt: TGTGCCAGCAGTCTCCAGGGTGGGAGCACAGATACGCAGTATTTT
cdr3_aa: CASSLQGGSTDTQYF

d_call: NA
v_call: TRBV6-5
clone_size: NA
j_call: TRBJ1-1
cdr3_nt: TGTGCCAGCAGTTATTCTGGAAGGGACACTGAAGCTTTCTTT
cdr3_aa: CASSYSGRDTEAFF

d_call: NA
v_call: TRBV10-3
clone_size: few
j_call: TRBJ2-2
cdr3_nt: TGTGCCATCAAGGAGGGAGGGGGCATCGGCGGGGAGCTGTTTTTT
cdr3_aa: CAIKEGGGIGGELFF

d_call: TRBD1
v_call: TRBV4-2
clone_size: many
j_call: TRBJ2-3
cdr3_nt: TGTGCCAGCAGCCAAGCTACAGGGGGAGATACGCAGTATTTT
cdr3_aa: CASSQATGGDTQYF

d_call: TRBD2
v_call: TRBV6-2/TRBV6-3
clone_size: NA
j_call: TRBJ2-3
cdr3_nt: TGTGCCAGCAGTTACTCAGCGGGGCCGGATACGCAGTATTTT
cdr3_aa: CASSYSAGPDTQYF

d_call: NA
v_call: TRBV11-1
clone_size: NA
j_call: TRBJ2-6
cdr3_nt: TGTGCCAGCAGCTTAGCGAAGAGAAACTATTCAGGAATCATCCCTGGGGCCAACGTCCTGACTTTC
cdr3_aa: CASSLAKRNYSGIIPGANVLTF

d_call: NA
v_call: TRBV5-1
clone_size: NA
j_call: TRBJ2-3
cdr3_nt: TGCGCCAGCAGCTTGGGGGGCGCAGGAGTAGATACGCAGTATTTT
cdr3_aa: CASSLGGAGVDTQYF

d_call: NA
v_call: TRBV20-1
clone_size: few
j_call: TRBJ2-5
cdr3_nt: TGCAGTGCTCCGAGGGGGGGGCTAGCGGAGACCCAGTACTTC
cdr3_aa: CSAPRGGLAETQYF

d_call: NA
v_call: TRBV6-5
clone_size: few
j_call: TRBJ2-1
cdr3_nt: TGTGCCAGCAGGCCGCAGGGGGGTCAAAGTGAGCAGTTCTTC
cdr3_aa: CASRPQGGQSEQFF

d_call: NA
v_call: TRBV9
clone_size: few
j_call: TRBJ1-6
cdr3_nt: TGTGCCAGCACGCGTGAGGACTCGGAACCCCTCCACTTT
cdr3_aa: CASTREDSEPLHF

d_call: NA
v_call: TRBV6-6
clone_size: many
j_call: TRBJ1-3
cdr3_nt: TGTGCCAGCAGTTACGGCGAATCTGGAAACACCATATATTTT
cdr3_aa: CASSYGESGNTIYF

d_call: NA
v_call: TRBV6-5
clone_size: many
j_call: TRBJ1-5
cdr3_nt: TGTGCCAGCAGGGGAATGGACATCAGCAATCAGCCCCAGCATTTT
cdr3_aa: CASRGMDISNQPQHF

d_call: NA
v_call: TRBV10-3
clone_size: many
j_call: TRBJ2-3
cdr3_nt: TGTGCCGTCCGACCTAGCGAACTCACAGATACGCAGTATTTT
cdr3_aa: CAVRPSELTDTQYF

d_call: NA
v_call: TRBV6-5
clone_size: many
j_call: TRBJ1-1
cdr3_nt: TGTGCCAGCAGTTCCTTCACTCGGGGCACTGAAGCTTTCTTT
cdr3_aa: CASSSFTRGTEAFF

d_call: NA
v_call: TRBV7-2
clone_size: few
j_call: TRBJ2-3
cdr3_nt: TGTGCCAGCAGCTTAGGCAGGAGGGGCACAGATACGCAGTATTTT
cdr3_aa: CASSLGRRGTDTQYF

d_call: NA
v_call: TRBV7-2
clone_size: NA
j_call: TRBJ2-7
cdr3_nt: TGTGCCAGCAGCTCTTATATGCAGGGCTACGAGCAGTACTTC
cdr3_aa: CASSSYMQGYEQYF

d_call: NA
v_call: TRBV20-1
clone_size: many
j_call: TRBJ2-7
cdr3_nt: TGCAGTGTCCGAGGGGGGGGGATTGACTACGAGCAGTACTTC
cdr3_aa: CSVRGGGIDYEQYF

d_call: NA
v_call: TRBV7-2
clone_size: many
j_call: TRBJ1-1
cdr3_nt: TGTGCCAGCAGCTTAAAGGGCCCTGAAGCTTTCTTT
cdr3_aa: CASSLKGPEAFF

d_call: NA
v_call: TRBV7-6
clone_size: NA
j_call: TRBJ2-1
cdr3_nt: TGTGCCAGCAGGCAGACAGGGGAGGGTGAGCAGTTCTTC
cdr3_aa: CASRQTGEGEQFF

d_call: TRBD1
v_call: TRBV28
clone_size: NA
j_call: TRBJ2-2
cdr3_nt: TGTGCCAGCAGTTTATGGGGACAGGGGGTAGCGACCGGGGAGCTGTTTTTT
cdr3_aa: CASSLWGQGVATGELFF

d_call: TRBD2
v_call: TRBV7-2
clone_size: few
j_call: TRBJ2-3
cdr3_nt: TGTGCCAGCAGCTTAAACGGGGGGGCCCAAGGCCAGTATTTT
cdr3_aa: CASSLNGGAQGQYF

d_call: NA
v_call: TRBV6-5
clone_size: NA
j_call: TRBJ2-3
cdr3_nt: TGTGCCAGCAAGCCCGGGGATCGGGATACGCAGTATTTT
cdr3_aa: CASKPGDRDTQYF

d_call: NA
v_call: TRBV4-1
clone_size: NA
j_call: TRBJ1-2
cdr3_nt: TGCGCCAGCAGCCAACCCCTCCGGGGAGGAAACTATGGCTACACCTTC
cdr3_aa: CASSQPLRGGNYGYTF

d_call: TRBD1
v_call: TRBV6-5
clone_size: many
j_call: TRBJ1-6
cdr3_nt: TGTGCCAGCAGGCGTTGGGACAGGGACTCACCCCTCCACTTT
cdr3_aa: CASRRWDRDSPLHF

d_call: NA
v_call: TRBV7-8
clone_size: NA
j_call: TRBJ1-1
cdr3_nt: TGTGCCAGCAGCTTAGCTACAGGGCCGTTCTCGAACACTGAAGCTTTCTTT
cdr3_aa: CASSLATGPFSNTEAFF

d_call: NA
v_call: TRBV10-3
clone_size: many
j_call: TRBJ1-2
cdr3_nt: TGTGCCATCAGTGAGTTCGAGGGGACAAAGGGCTACACCTTC
cdr3_aa: CAISEFEGTKGYTF

d_call: TRBD2
v_call: TRBV5-4
clone_size: many
j_call: TRBJ2-3
cdr3_nt: TGTGCCAGCAGCGCGGGGGGCAGCACAGATACGCAGTATTTT
cdr3_aa: CASSAGGSTDTQYF

d_call: NA
v_call: TRBV12-3/TRBV12-4
clone_size: NA
j_call: TRBJ1-2
cdr3_nt: TGTGCCAGCAGTTCTGGACAGTGGGACTATGGCTACACCTTC
cdr3_aa: CASSSGQWDYGYTF